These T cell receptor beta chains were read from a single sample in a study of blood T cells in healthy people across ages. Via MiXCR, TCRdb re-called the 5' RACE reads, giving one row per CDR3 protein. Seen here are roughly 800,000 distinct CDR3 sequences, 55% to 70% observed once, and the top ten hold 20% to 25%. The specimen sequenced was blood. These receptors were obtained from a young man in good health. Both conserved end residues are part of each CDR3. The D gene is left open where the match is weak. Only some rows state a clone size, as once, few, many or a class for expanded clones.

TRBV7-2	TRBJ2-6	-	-	TGTGCCAGCAGCTTTCGACCCTCTGGGGCCAACGTCCTGACTTTC	CASSFRPSGANVLTF
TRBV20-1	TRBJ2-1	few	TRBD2	TGCAGTGCCATGCGGACTAGCGGGGATAGGAGGCAGTTCTTC	CSAMRTSGDRRQFF
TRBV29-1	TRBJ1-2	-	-	TGCAGCGTATCAACAACGGCAGGCTATGGCTACACCTTC	CSVSTTAGYGYTF
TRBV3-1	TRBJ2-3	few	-	TGTGCCAGCAGCCAAGACAGATCAGATACGCAGTATTTT	CASSQDRSDTQYF
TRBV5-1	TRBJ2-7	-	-	TGCGCCAGCAGCTCCAGCGGCGAGGTGGGATACGAGCAGTACTTC	CASSSSGEVGYEQYF
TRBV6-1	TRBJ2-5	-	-	TGTGCCAGCGAATTAGTTGAGACCCAGTACTTC	CASELVETQYF
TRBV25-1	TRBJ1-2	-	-	TGTGCCAGCAGTGAATATAGGCAGGGGTCGGCTAACTATGGCTACACCTTC	CASSEYRQGSANYGYTF
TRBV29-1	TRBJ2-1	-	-	TGCAGCGCCTCTAGCGCCGAGGTCTACAATGAGCAGTTCTTC	CSASSAEVYNEQFF
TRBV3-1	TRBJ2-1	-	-	TGTGCCAGCAGCCAGAAGGGCGGGGTCTACAATGAGCAGTTCTTC	CASSQKGGVYNEQFF
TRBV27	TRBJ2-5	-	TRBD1	TGTGCCAGCAGTGATGGACAGGGAGAGACCCAGTACTTC	CASSDGQGETQYF
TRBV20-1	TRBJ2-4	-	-	TGCAGTGCTAGAGATAGGCGAGACTCGAACAAAAAAAACATTCAGTACTTC	CSARDRRDSNKKNIQYF
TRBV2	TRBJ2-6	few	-	TGTGCCAGCAGGACTAACCTCAACGGGGTCCTGACTTTC	CASRTNLNGVLTF
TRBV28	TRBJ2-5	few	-	TGTGCCAGCACCCCAGTGAGGGACGGAACGCAAGAGACCCAGTACTTC	CASTPVRDGTQETQYF
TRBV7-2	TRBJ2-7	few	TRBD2	TGTGCCAGCAGCTTAGGGGGGACTATCTACGAGCAGTACTTC	CASSLGGTIYEQYF
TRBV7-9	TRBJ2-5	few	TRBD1	TGTGCCAGCAGCTCCTGGACAGGAGAGACCCAGTACTTC	CASSSWTGETQYF
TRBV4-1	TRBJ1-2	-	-	TGCGCCAGCAGCCAACTTGTGGGCGGTACCTATGGCTACACCTTC	CASSQLVGGTYGYTF
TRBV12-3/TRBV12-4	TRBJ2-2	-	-	TGTACCAGCAGTTTGCCCCCGGGGGACACCGGGGAGCTGTTTTTT	CTSSLPPGDTGELFF
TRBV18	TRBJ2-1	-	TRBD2	TGTGCCAGCTCACCAAGCGGGGGGGCCGGTGAGCAGTTCTTC	CASSPSGGAGEQFF
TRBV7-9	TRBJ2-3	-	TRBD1	TGTGCCAGCAGACAAGACAGGGGGCTGACAGATACGCAGTATTTT	CASRQDRGLTDTQYF
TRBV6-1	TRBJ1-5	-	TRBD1	TGTGCCAGCAGTGAAAGAGGGGGGACAGCCGGTAGAATCCAGCCCCAGCATTTT	CASSERGGTAGRIQPQHF
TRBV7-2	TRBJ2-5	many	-	TGTGCCAGCAGCCGGGCCCCAGGACCGCAAGAGACCCAGTACTTC	CASSRAPGPQETQYF
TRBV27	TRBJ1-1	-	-	TGTGCCAGCAGTTTGGGTGTGGGGGGAACTGAAGCTTTCTTT	CASSLGVGGTEAFF
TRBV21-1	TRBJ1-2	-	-	TGTGCCAGCAGGGTGACAGGGGGCGCGGTTGGGGATGGCTACACCTTC	CASRVTGGAVGDGYTF
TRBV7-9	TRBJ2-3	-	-	TGTGCCAGCAGCTCCGCCAGGGGCACAGATACGCAGTATTTT	CASSSARGTDTQYF
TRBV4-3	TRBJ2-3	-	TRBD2	TGCGCCAGCAGCCAAAGCGGGAAATTCTCAGATACGCAGTATTTT	CASSQSGKFSDTQYF
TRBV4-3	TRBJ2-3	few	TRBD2	TGCGCCAGCAGCCAAGATCAGGTAGCGGGAGGTCTTACAGATACGCAGTATTTT	CASSQDQVAGGLTDTQYF